A selection of T cell receptor beta chains follows, all from one sample in a study of blood T cell repertoires in COVID-19. Some clones are missing from TCRdb's copy, which holds only in-frame ones; the method was immunoSEQ multiplex PCR. The repertoire holds about 150,000 clones, with about 89% as singletons. The sequenced sample was peripheral blood. The receptors shown here come from a man between 45 and 60 years old with acute or convalescent COVID-19. The CDR3 runs from the conserved cysteine through the conserved F or W. A D gene is named only where the DNA matches it firmly. Clone size is not always given. Where it is, it says once, few, many or a class for expanded clones.

.	TRBD1	TRBV15	TRBJ2-5	CATSRTGAETQYF	TGTGCCACCAGCAGGACAGGGGCTGAGACCCAGTACTTC
.	.	TRBV7-8	TRBJ1-2	CASSPSSGNYGYTF	TGTGCCAGCAGCCCCTCCTCCGGGAACTATGGCTACACCTTC
.	TRBD2	TRBV4-3	TRBJ2-1	CASSQDRAGGRYNEQFF	TGCGCCAGCAGCCAAGACCGTGCGGGGGGCCGATACAATGAGCAGTTCTTC
.	TRBD2	TRBV28	TRBJ2-5	CASSLLAGEAAQYF	TGTGCCAGCAGTTTACTAGCGGGTGAGGCGGCCCAGTACTTC
.	TRBD1	TRBV5-4	TRBJ1-1	CASSMGQMNTEAFF	TGTGCCAGCAGCATGGGACAGATGAACACTGAAGCTTTCTTT
once	.	TRBV28	TRBJ1-2	CASSLGANYGYTF	TGTGCCAGCAGTTTAGGGGCCAACTATGGCTACACCTTC
.	.	TRBV4-2	TRBJ2-7	CASSQDITGIGSYEQYF	TGTGCCAGCAGCCAAGATATCACAGGTATCGGGTCCTACGAGCAGTACTTC
.	TRBD2	TRBV19	TRBJ2-2	CASRLAGGANTGELFF	TGTGCCAGTAGACTAGCGGGGGGAGCGAACACCGGGGAGCTGTTTTTT
.	TRBD1	TRBV3-1/TRBV3-2	TRBJ1-6	CASSLIQGNSPLHF	TGTGCCAGCAGCCTAATACAGGGGAATTCACCCCTCCACTTT
.	.	TRBV25-1	TRBJ1-3	CASSDPQTRLSGNTIYF	TGTGCCAGCAGTGACCCTCAAACGCGACTCTCTGGAAACACCATATATTTT
once	.	TRBV29-1	TRBJ1-3	CSVSVRSDTIYF	TGCAGCGTTAGTGTCAGGTCAGACACCATATATTTT
once	.	TRBV5-1	TRBJ2-7	CASSLVDRLYEQYF	TGCGCCAGCAGCTTGGTGGACAGACTCTACGAGCAGTACTTC
once	TRBD1	TRBV10-2	TRBJ1-2	CASSEDRGTGGDGYTF	TGCGCCAGCAGTGAAGACAGAGGGACAGGGGGCGATGGCTACACCTTC
.	.	TRBV6-2/TRBV6-3	TRBJ2-4	CASSYGPAKNIQYF	TGTGCCAGCAGTTACGGGCCGGCCAAAAACATTCAGTACTTC
.	.	TRBV5-4	TRBJ1-2	CASSPDTANYGYTF	TGTGCCAGCAGCCCGGACACCGCTAACTATGGCTACACCTTC
.	TRBD1	TRBV10-3	TRBJ2-5	CAISAKQGETQYF	TGTGCCATCAGTGCGAAACAGGGGGAGACCCAGTACTTC
.	TRBD1	TRBV5-1	TRBJ2-3	CASSLGLTGQGDTQYF	TGCGCCAGCAGCTTGGGACTTACGGGACAGGGAGACACGCAGTATTTT
.	.	TRBV28	TRBJ2-3	CASLTVTDTQYF	TGTGCCAGCTTAACGGTCACAGATACGCAGTATTTT
.	TRBD1	TRBV27	TRBJ1-1	CASSLGQGAFTEAFF	TGTGCCAGCAGTTTAGGACAGGGGGCCTTCACTGAAGCTTTCTTT
.	.	TRBV4-2	TRBJ1-2	CASSQDAGDYGYTF	TGTGCCAGCAGCCAAGATGCAGGGGACTATGGCTACACCTTC
.	.	TRBV5-1	TRBJ2-1	CASSLVAGGEDSQFF	TGCGCCAGCAGCTTGGTGGCCGGCGGCGAGGACTCGCAGTTCTTC
.	.	TRBV12-3/TRBV12-4	TRBJ1-1	CASSLGGKTEAFF	TGTGCCAGCAGTTTAGGAGGGAAGACTGAAGCTTTCTTT
.	TRBD2	TRBV6-5	TRBJ2-7	CASRHGLAGTYEQYF	TGTGCCAGCAGACATGGACTAGCGGGAACCTACGAGCAGTACTTC
.	.	TRBV18	TRBJ2-7	CASSPISGGASGGEQYF	TGTGCCAGCTCACCTATCTCGGGGGGCGCCTCTGGGGGCGAGCAGTACTTC
once	.	TRBV20-1	TRBJ1-4	CSASPREKLFF	TGCAGTGCTTCTCCCCGGGAAAAACTGTTTTTT
once	TRBD1	TRBV7-2	TRBJ1-1	CASSLAFRYRGTSEAFF	TGTGCCAGCAGCTTAGCGTTTCGATACAGGGGAACGTCTGAAGCTTTCTTT
few	TRBD1	TRBV6-2/TRBV6-3	TRBJ1-5	CASSTPTGLEQPQHF	TGTGCCAGCAGTACTCCGACAGGGCTGGAGCAGCCCCAGCATTTT
once	.	TRBV29-1	TRBJ1-1	CSVEPSEAVEAFF	TGCAGCGTTGAACCGAGCGAGGCGGTGGAAGCTTTCTTT
.	.	TRBV7-3	TRBJ2-1	CASSSTRGEQFF	TGTGCCAGCAGCTCAACTCGAGGTGAGCAGTTCTTC
once	TRBD2	TRBV7-3	TRBJ2-1	CASSLGLAIYNEQFF	TGTGCCAGCAGCTTGGGACTAGCGATTTACAATGAGCAGTTCTTC
.	TRBD2	TRBV30	TRBJ2-1	CAWSGRGTSGRSSYNEQFF	TGTGCCTGGAGTGGCCGTGGGACTAGCGGGAGAAGCTCCTACAATGAGCAGTTCTTC
.	TRBD2	TRBV28	TRBJ2-3	CASREPGLAWFF	TGTGCCAGCAGGGAACCGGGACTAGCCTGGTTTTTT
.	TRBD1	TRBV6-2/TRBV6-3	TRBJ1-5	CASSPRTGFRLQPQHF	TGTGCCAGCAGCCCTAGGACAGGTTTTAGGCTACAGCCCCAGCATTTT
.	.	TRBV4-3	TRBJ2-2	CASSQGLGVLVTGELFF	TGCGCCAGCAGCCAAGGTTTAGGGGTCTTAGTTACCGGGGAGCTGTTTTTT
.	TRBD1	TRBV3-1/TRBV3-2	TRBJ1-2	CASSPRTGFYGYTF	TGTGCCAGCAGCCCCCGGACAGGATTTTATGGCTACACCTTC
.	TRBD2	TRBV7-9	TRBJ2-1	CASSSGSAGGGNEQFF	TGTGCCAGCAGCTCAGGATCGGCGGGAGGGGGGAATGAGCAGTTCTTC
.	TRBD1	TRBV5-4	TRBJ1-2	CASSNRQGVYDGYTF	TGTGCCAGCAGCAACAGACAGGGGGTCTACGATGGCTACACCTTC
.	TRBD1	TRBV5-1	TRBJ1-5	CASSPGTGGGQPQHF	TGCGCCAGCAGCCCCGGGACAGGGGGTGGGCAGCCCCAGCATTTT
.	.	TRBV6-5	TRBJ2-3	CATGDEVTDTQYF	TGTGCCACGGGGGATGAAGTCACAGATACGCAGTATTTT
.	.	TRBV23-1	TRBJ2-7	CASSQSPTLWASVYASSYEQYF	TGCGCCAGCAGTCAGTCCCCCACGCTGTGGGCCTCGGTCTACGCCAGCTCCTACGAGCAGTACTTC
.	TRBD1	TRBV19	TRBJ2-1	CASSNTYRGGEQFF	TGTGCCAGTAGTAATACATACAGGGGTGGTGAGCAGTTCTTC
.	.	TRBV20-1	TRBJ1-1	CSASDGKIIWNTEAFF	TGCAGTGCTAGTGACGGGAAGATAATCTGGAACACTGAAGCTTTCTTT
.	TRBD1	TRBV7-2	TRBJ2-3	CASSLGTGVDTQYF	TGTGCCAGCAGCTTAGGGACAGGGGTTGATACGCAGTATTTT
.	TRBD1	TRBV7-2	TRBJ2-3	CASSLRQGYRTDTQYF	TGTGCCAGCAGCTTGAGACAGGGGTATCGCACAGATACGCAGTATTTT
.	.	TRBV9	TRBJ1-2	CASSVATGVGFYGYTF	TGTGCCAGCAGCGTAGCTACCGGGGTTGGCTTCTATGGCTACACCTTC
.	TRBD2	TRBV9	TRBJ2-1	CASSVSGTTYNEQFF	TGTGCCAGCAGCGTTTCCGGGACTACTTACAATGAGCAGTTCTTC
.	.	TRBV7-2	TRBJ1-1	CASSYNNRESSFF	TGTGCCAGCAGCTACAATAACAGGGAGTCGTCTTTCTTT
.	.	TRBV3-1/TRBV3-2	TRBJ2-3	CASSLGHTQYF	TGTGCCAGCAGCCTTGGGCATACGCAGTATTTT
.	TRBD1	TRBV13	TRBJ1-1	CASSRRQGVVGDTEAFF	TGTGCCAGCAGCAGGCGACAGGGTGTCGTCGGGGACACTGAAGCTTTCTTT
.	TRBD2	TRBV6-5	TRBJ2-3	CASSYSGGRAPDTQYF	TGTGCCAGCAGTTACTCGGGAGGGAGGGCCCCAGATACGCAGTATTTT
.	TRBD1	TRBV10-1	TRBJ1-5	CATNQGSRGSNQPQHF	TGCGCCACCAACCAGGGATCCAGGGGGAGCAATCAGCCCCAGCATTTT
.	TRBD2	TRBV7-2	TRBJ2-5	CASSPSGGLRRETQYF	TGTGCCAGCAGCCCCAGCGGGGGCCTCCGGAGGGAGACCCAGTACTTC